What follows is one TCR beta chain and its context. This entry comes from a study of blood T cell repertoires in COVID-19. Looked up from germline, CDR1 is MNHEY and CDR2 is SMNVEV (reference sequence). The germline V and J ends were trimmed by 6 bases and 8 bases, with 19 bases remaining between them. This CDR3 is built from 15 residues. Recruited during active infection, patients (from Seattle) were subsequently followed longitudinally. Measured with immunoSEQ multiplex PCR; TCRdb has only the in-frame clones, and not every one. The sample has fewer than 700,000 clones; 70% to 90% are singletons. The sequence derives from a woman aged 45-60 years with COVID-19, enrolled during active disease. The V gene is TRBV27, the J gene TRBJ1-4; weak D call: TRBD1 (6 bases). What was sequenced was peripheral blood. The CDR3 DNA sequence: TGTGCCAGCAGCTCGGGGGGGGCACTAGGGGAAAAACTGTTTTTT. Encoded protein: CASSSGGALGEKLFF.